This T cell receptor beta chain was recorded in a study of T cell repertoires in cytomegalovirus infection. In the study overall: Through public TCR beta signatures, both CMV infection and matching HLA type were indicated. Study-wide points: Dominating the ex vivo response were HLA-C-restricted CMV-specific TCR beta clonotypes.

This clonotype appeared a few times. The target antigen is unknown. TCRdb called the reads again in MiXCR, with one record for every CDR3 protein. The table has 200,000 to 250,000 distinct CDR3 sequences, approximately 22% seen once. The length of the CDR3 is 15 residues. V shed 3 bases, J shed 0 bases, and the junction held 5 bases outside the gene matches. Germline CDR1 reads MNHEY; CDR2 reads SMNVEV (reference sequence). Sequencing was performed on CD8+ T cells from PBMCs. The gene calls are TRBV27 and TRBJ2-7, with 7 nucleotides matching TRBD2. This clonotype was sampled from a human donor in good health (CMV status not recorded). Some clones in this sample may be carry-over from other donors' samples. This chain's CDR3 is CASSFMGGSSYEQYF. In DNA form, the CDR3 reads TGTGCCAGCAGTTTTATGGGCGGGAGCTCCTACGAGCAGTACTTC.